This T cell receptor (beta chain) was found in a study of T cells after yellow fever vaccination. TCRdb reprocessed the 5' RACE reads with MiXCR, giving one entry per CDR3 protein. There are a few hundred thousand distinct CDR3 sequences in the sample; around 16% occur only once, and around a sixth lies in the top ten. J was trimmed by 6 bases and V by 4 bases; bases with no gene match: 13. Germline V lookup: CDR1 MDHEN, CDR2 SYDVKM. The CDR3 covers 17 residues. Study-wide findings and caveats: After the booster, around 95% of CD4 and 75% to 90% of CD8 primary-response clones were re-detected.

Remarks on this clonotype: What it binds is not known.

The receptor was isolated from a man younger than 35 who received the YFV17D yellow fever vaccine. The genes are TRBV28 and TRBJ1-1, with TRBD1 identical over 11 bases. The specimen was PBMCs, collected 5 to 6 days after the first yellow fever vaccination. CDR3 sequence reads: CASSSPGQGVAEPEAFF. The CDR3 DNA is TGTGCCAGCAGTTCACCGGGACAGGGGGTGGCGGAACCTGAAGCTTTCTTT.